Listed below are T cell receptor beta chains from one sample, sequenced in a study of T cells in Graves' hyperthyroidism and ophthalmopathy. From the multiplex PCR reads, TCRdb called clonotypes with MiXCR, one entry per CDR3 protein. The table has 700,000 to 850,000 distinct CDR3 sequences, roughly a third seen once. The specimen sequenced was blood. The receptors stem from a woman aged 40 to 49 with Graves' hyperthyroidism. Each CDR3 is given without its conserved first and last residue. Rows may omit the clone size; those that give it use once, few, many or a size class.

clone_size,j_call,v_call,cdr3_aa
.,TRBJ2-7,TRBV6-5,ASRWGGRASYEQY
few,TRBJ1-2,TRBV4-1,ASSQTDRPGYT
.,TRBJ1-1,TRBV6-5,ASSRTGKVEAF
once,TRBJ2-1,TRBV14,ASSQIQGYEQF
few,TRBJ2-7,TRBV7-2,ASSRPGQGTRSYEQY
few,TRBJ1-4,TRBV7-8,ASRDGWSNEKLF
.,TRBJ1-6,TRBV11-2,ASSFSGDYNSPLH
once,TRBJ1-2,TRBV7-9,ASSPGGLPYGHT
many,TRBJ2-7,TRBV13,ASTLQNEQY
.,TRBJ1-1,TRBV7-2,ASSRIQGATEAF
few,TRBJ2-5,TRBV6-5,ASWHGQETQY
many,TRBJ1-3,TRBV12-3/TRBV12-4,ASSLTGVGNTIY
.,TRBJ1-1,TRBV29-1,SSTGRQNTEAF
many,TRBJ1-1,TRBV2,ASSEDGDPGTEAF
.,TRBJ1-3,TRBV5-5,ASSWDAGNTIY
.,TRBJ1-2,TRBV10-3,AILGASGYT
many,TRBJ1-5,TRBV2,ASSGPRGGAEWAQH
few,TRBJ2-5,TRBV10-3,ASSEEGVGIQETQY
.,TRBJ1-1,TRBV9,ASSDDGRNTEAF
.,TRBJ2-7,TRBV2,ASSSNNRVANEQY
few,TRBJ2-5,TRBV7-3,ASSLLGQEETQY
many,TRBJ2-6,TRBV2,ASRNRNSGANVLT